This T cell receptor (beta chain) is drawn from a study of T cell repertoires in cytomegalovirus infection. Looking at the study overall: Signatures in public TCR beta sequences pointed to both CMV infection and matching HLA type. Study findings and constraints: The ex vivo response showed dominance by HLA-C-restricted CMV-specific TCR beta clonotypes.

This clonotype showed up many times. Its target is not known. TCRdb itself ran the reads through MiXCR, one entry per CDR3 protein. The table lists 290,000 or so distinct CDR3 sequences, around 10% of them singletons. Germline trimming cut 2 bases from V and 1 base from J; bases unmatched to any gene: 3. CDR3 length equals 15 residues. The germline CDR1 and CDR2 sequences are SGDLS and YYNGEE. The TCR comes from a human donor in good health (CMV status not recorded). Some clones in this sample may be carry-over from other donors' samples. Sample: PBMCs. This chain joins TRBV9 and TRBJ2-4; 7 nucleotides match TRBD1. Here the CDR3 DNA reads TGTGCCAGCAGCGTGAGAGGGGGCGCCAAAAACATTCAGTACTTC. Translated: CASSVRGGAKNIQYF. The full variable domain, in which reference TRBV9 and TRBJ2-4 provide the parts outside the CDR3, is DSGVTQTPKHLITATGQRVTLRCSPRSGDLSVYWYQQSLDQGLQFLIQYYNGEERAKGNILERFSAQQFPDLHSELNLSSLELGDSALYFCASSVRGGAKNIQYFGAGTRLSVL.